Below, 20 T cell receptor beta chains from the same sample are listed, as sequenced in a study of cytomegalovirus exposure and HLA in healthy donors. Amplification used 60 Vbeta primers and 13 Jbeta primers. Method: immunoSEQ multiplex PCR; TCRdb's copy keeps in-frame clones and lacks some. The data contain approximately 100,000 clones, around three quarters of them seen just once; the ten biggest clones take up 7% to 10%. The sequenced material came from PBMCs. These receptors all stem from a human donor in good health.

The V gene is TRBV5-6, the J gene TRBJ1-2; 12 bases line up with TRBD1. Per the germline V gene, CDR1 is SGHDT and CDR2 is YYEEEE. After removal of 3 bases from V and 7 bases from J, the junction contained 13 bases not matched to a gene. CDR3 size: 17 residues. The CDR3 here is CASSWGDRGRIFSGYTF. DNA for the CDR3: TGTGCCAGCAGCTGGGGGGACAGGGGGCGAATTTTCTCTGGCTACACCTTC.

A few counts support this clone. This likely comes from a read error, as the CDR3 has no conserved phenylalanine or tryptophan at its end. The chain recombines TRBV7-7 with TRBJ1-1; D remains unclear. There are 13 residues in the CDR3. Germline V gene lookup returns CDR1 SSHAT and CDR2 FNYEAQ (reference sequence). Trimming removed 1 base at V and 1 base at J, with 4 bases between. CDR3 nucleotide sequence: TGTGCCAGCAGCTTAGGGGCGAACACTGAAGCTTTCCTT. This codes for CASSLGANTEAFL.

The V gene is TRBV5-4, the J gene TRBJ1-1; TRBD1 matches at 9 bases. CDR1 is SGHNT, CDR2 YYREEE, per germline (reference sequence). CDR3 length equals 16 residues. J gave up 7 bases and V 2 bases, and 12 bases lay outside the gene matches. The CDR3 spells CASSLGHRGLLGEAFF. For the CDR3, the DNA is TGTGCCAGCAGCTTAGGGCACAGGGGGCTTTTGGGTGAAGCTTTCTTT.

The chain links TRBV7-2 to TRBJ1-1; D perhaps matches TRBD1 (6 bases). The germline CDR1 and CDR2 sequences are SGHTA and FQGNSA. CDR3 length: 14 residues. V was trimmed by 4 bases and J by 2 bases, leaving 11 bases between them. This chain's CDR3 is CASSSGTPNTEAFF. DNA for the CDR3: TGTGCCAGCAGCTCCGGGACACCCAACACTGAAGCTTTCTTT. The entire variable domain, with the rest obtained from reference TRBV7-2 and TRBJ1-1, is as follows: GAGVSQSPSNKVTEKGKDVELRCDPISGHTALYWYRQSLGQGLEFLIYFQGNSAPDKSGLPSDRFSAERTGGSVSTLTIQRTQQEDSAVYLCASSSGTPNTEAFFGQGTRLTVV.

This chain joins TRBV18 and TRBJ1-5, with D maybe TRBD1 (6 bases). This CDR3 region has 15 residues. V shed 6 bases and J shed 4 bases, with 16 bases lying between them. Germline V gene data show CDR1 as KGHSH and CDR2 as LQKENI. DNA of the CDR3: TGTGCCAGCTCCCTCACAGGGATCAGGAATCAGCCCCAGCATTTT. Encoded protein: CASSLTGIRNQPQHF.

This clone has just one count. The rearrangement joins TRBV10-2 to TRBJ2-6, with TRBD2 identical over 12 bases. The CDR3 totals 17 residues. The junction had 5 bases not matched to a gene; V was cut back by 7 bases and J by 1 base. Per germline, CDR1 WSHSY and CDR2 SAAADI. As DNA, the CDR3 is TGCGCCAGCATTGGACTAGCGGGGCTGTCTGGGGCCAACGTCCTGACTTTC. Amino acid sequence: CASIGLAGLSGANVLTF.

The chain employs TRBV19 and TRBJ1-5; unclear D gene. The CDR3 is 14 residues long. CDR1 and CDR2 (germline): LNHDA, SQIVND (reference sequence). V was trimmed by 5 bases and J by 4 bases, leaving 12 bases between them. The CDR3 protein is CASSDSNRNQPQHF. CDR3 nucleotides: TGTGCCAGTAGTGATTCTAATCGGAATCAGCCCCAGCATTTT.

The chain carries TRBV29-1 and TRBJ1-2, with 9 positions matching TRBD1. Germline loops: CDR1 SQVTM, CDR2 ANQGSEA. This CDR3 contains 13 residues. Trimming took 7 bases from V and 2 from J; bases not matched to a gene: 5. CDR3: CSARQGENYGYTF. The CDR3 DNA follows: TGCAGCGCAAGACAGGGGGAGAACTATGGCTACACCTTC.

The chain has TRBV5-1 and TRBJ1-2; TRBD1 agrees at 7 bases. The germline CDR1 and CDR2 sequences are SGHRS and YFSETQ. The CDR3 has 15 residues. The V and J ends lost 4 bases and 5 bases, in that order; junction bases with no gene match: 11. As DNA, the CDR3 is TGCGCCAGCAGCAAGGAGGGGGCGCTGGAATATGGCTACACCTTC. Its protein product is CASSKEGALEYGYTF. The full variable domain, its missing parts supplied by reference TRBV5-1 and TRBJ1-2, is KAGVTQTPRYLIKTRGQQVTLSCSPISGHRSVSWYQQTPGQGLQFLFEYFSETQRNKGNFPGRFSGRQFSNSRSEMNVSTLELGDSALYLCASSKEGALEYGYTFGSGTRLTVV.

The chain's CDR3 is CAIAGGRGLGEQYF. CDR3 bases: TGTGCCATCGCCGGGGGGCGGGGGCTAGGAGAGCAGTACTTC. V gene TRBV7-9 combines with J gene TRBJ2-7; D is perhaps TRBD2 (7 bases). CDR1 and CDR2 (germline): SEHNR, FQNEAQ (reference sequence). V lost 10 bases to trimming and J lost 7 bases, with 23 bases between them. CDR3 length: 14 residues.

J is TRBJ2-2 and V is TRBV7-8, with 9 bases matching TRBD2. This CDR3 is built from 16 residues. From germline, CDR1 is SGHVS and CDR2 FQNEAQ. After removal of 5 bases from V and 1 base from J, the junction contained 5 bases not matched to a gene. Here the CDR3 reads CASSMLAGQNTGELFF. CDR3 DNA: TGTGCCAGCAGCATGCTAGCGGGACAGAACACCGGGGAGCTGTTTTTT.

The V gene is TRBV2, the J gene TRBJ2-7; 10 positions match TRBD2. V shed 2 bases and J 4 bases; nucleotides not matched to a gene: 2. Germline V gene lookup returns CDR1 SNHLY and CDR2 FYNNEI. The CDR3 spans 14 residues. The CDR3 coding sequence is TGTGCCAGCAGTGAATCGACTAGCGGGTACGAGCAGTACTTC. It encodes CASSESTSGYEQYF.

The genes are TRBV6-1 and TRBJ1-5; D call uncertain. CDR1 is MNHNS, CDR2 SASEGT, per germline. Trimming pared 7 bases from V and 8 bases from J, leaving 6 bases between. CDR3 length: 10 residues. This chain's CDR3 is CASNGEPQHF. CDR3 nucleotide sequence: TGTGCCAGCAACGGGGAGCCCCAGCATTTT.

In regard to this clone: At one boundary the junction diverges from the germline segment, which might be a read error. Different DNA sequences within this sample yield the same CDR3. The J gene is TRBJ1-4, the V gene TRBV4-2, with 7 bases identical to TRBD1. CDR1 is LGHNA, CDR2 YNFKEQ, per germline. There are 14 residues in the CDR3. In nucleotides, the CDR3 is TGTGCCAGCAGCCAAGAGACAGGGTACGAAAAGCTGTTTTTT. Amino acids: CASSQETGYEKLFF.

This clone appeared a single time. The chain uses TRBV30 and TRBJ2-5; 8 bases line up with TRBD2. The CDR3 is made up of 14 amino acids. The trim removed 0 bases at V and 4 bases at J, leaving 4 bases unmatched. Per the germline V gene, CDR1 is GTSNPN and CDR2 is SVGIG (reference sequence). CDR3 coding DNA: TGTGCCTGGAGTGTACTGAGCGGGAGAGAGACCCAGTACTTC. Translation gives CAWSVLSGRETQYF.

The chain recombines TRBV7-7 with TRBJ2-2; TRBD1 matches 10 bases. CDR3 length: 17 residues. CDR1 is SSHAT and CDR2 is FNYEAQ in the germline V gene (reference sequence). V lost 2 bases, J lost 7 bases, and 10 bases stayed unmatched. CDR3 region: CASSLSGTGELGGELFF. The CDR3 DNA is TGTGCCAGCAGCTTAAGTGGGACAGGGGAACTTGGCGGGGAGCTGTTTTTT. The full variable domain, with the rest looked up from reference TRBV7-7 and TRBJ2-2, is GAGVSQSPRYKVTKRGQDVTLRCDPISSHATLYWYQQALGQGPEFLTYFNYEAQPDKSGLPSDRFSAERPEGSISTLTIQRTEQRDSAMYRCASSLSGTGELGGELFFGEGSRLTVL.

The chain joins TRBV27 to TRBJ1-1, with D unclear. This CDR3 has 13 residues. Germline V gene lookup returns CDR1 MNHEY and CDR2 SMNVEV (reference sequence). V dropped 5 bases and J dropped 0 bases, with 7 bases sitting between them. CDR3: CASSVLVNTEAFF. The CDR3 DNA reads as TGTGCCAGCAGTGTCCTAGTGAACACTGAAGCTTTCTTT.

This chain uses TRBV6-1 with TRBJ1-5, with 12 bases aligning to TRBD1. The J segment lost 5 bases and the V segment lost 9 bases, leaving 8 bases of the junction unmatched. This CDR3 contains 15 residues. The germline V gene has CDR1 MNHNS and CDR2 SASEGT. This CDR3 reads CARTPGTGGDQPQHF. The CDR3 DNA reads TGTGCCAGAACTCCTGGGACAGGGGGCGATCAGCCCCAGCATTTT.

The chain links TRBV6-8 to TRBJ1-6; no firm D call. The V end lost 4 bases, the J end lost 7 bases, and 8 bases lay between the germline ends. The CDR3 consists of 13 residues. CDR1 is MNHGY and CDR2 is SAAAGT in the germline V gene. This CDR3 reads CASSSLRNSPLHF. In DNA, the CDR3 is TGTGCCAGCAGTTCCCTTCGGAATTCACCCCTCCACTTT.

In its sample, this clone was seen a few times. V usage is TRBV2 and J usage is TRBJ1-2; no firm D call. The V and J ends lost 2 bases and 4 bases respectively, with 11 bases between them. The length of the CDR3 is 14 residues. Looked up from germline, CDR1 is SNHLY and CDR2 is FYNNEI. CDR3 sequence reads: CASSEYVFGYGYTF. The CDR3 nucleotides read TGTGCCAGCAGTGAATATGTATTCGGCTATGGCTACACCTTC.